Detailed here is one T cell receptor (beta chain). Germline lookup yields CDR1 SGHTA and CDR2 FQGNSA. The CDR3 consists of 14 residues. With 4 bases clipped from V and 2 bases from J, the junction kept 4 bases outside the gene matches. The protocol was immunoSEQ multiplex PCR, while the TCRdb copy is restricted to in-frame clones and leaves out a portion. The sample includes 70,000 to 90,000 clones, 94% of them seen just once. The sample originates from a study of control samples from healthy donors and cancer patients. Sequenced input: blood. The sequence was obtained from a woman in her thirties or forties in good health. The V call is TRBV7-2, the J call TRBJ1-2, with 7 nucleotides matching TRBD1. DNA of the CDR3: TGTGCCAGCAGCTCGGTGACAGGGAACTATGGCTACACCTTC. Its protein is CASSSVTGNYGYTF.